A single sample gave rise to the 7 T cell receptor beta chains below, sequenced in a study of cytomegalovirus exposure and HLA in healthy donors (dated by TCRdb to 2015 to 2018). The library came from the immunoSEQ multiplex PCR assay. For the multiplex PCR, a mixture combining 60 forward primers for TCR Vbeta segments and 13 reverse primers for TCR Jbeta segments was used. TCRdb obtained this table from immuneACCESS and retained in-frame rearrangements with V and J assigned. These tables miss some clones; where compared with another copy, unresolved V genes account for less than half of the shortfall, and the remainder is unexplained. Recorded for this sample are tens of thousands of clones; approximately 76% of them occurred a single time. The leading ten clones occupy 7.5% to 9% of the sample. The sequencing sample was made of PBMCs. These receptor sequences come from a woman younger than 45 in good health and CMV-seropositive.

The chain combines TRBV29-1 with TRBJ1-1; D uncertain. CDR1 and CDR2 from the germline V gene are SQVTM and ANQGSEA. The CDR3 covers 13 residues. V shed 2 bases and J shed 5 bases, with 12 bases lying between them. For the CDR3, the DNA is TGCAGCGTTGAACGGGGATTAGGGACTGAAGCTTTCTTT. It translates to CSVERGLGTEAFF.

This chain joins TRBV5-1 and TRBJ1-1, with a weak D call TRBD1 (5 bases). V lost 0 bases, J lost 1 base, and 10 bases lay in between. CDR3 size: 15 residues. CDR1 SGHRS and CDR2 YFSETQ come from the germline V gene. CDR3 protein: CASSLVGASNTEAFF. CDR3 in DNA: TGCGCCAGCAGCTTGGTTGGGGCTTCGAACACTGAAGCTTTCTTT. The complete variable domain, with remaining parts taken from reference TRBV5-1 and TRBJ1-1, reads KAGVTQTPRYLIKTRGQQVTLSCSPISGHRSVSWYQQTPGQGLQFLFEYFSETQRNKGNFPGRFSGRQFSNSRSEMNVSTLELGDSALYLCASSLVGASNTEAFFGQGTRLTVV.

The V and J genes are TRBV6-5 and TRBJ1-2; D may be TRBD1 (6 bases). V was trimmed by 6 bases and J by 5 bases, leaving 16 bases between them. CDR3 length: 14 amino acids. Germline V gene lookup returns CDR1 MNHEY and CDR2 SVGAGI. The CDR3 DNA reads TGTGCCAGCAGCCCGACAGGATCCAGTTATGGCTACACCTTC. It codes for CASSPTGSSYGYTF.

Comment on this clone: A read error may account for a junction end that differs from germline. The V gene is TRBV7-9, the J gene TRBJ2-1, with 14 bases lining up with TRBD2. The CDR3 has 15 residues. Germline CDR1 reads SEHNR; CDR2 reads FQNEAQ (reference sequence). CDR3 sequence reads: CSSSLGTSGSNEQFF. DNA for the CDR3: TGTTCCAGCAGCTTAGGGACTAGCGGGAGTAATGAGCAGTTCTTC.

V usage is TRBV2 and J usage is TRBJ2-3; 7 bases are a match to TRBD2. The ends lost 1 base at V and 0 bases at J; junction bases unmatched: 1. The CDR3 has 15 residues. The V gene's germline CDR1 is SNHLY and CDR2 FYNNEI. The CDR3 loop reads CASSEGGGSTDTQYF. The DNA of the CDR3 is TGTGCCAGCAGTGAAGGCGGGGGTAGCACAGATACGCAGTATTTT.

This clone was seen more than once but under ten times. This chain connects TRBV30 to TRBJ2-1; a weak D match, TRBD2 (5 bases). Germline V CDR1 and CDR2: GTSNPN, SVGIG (reference sequence). The CDR3 has 14 residues. Trimming pared 4 bases from V and 9 bases from J, leaving 19 bases between. The CDR3 is CAWTITSWVGEQFF. The DNA for the CDR3 is TGTGCCTGGACAATAACTAGTTGGGTCGGTGAGCAGTTCTTC.

The rearrangement uses TRBV29-1 and TRBJ1-2; 7 bases agree with TRBD1. After removal of 8 bases from V and 2 bases from J, the junction contained 5 bases not matched to a gene. Germline-derived CDR1 and CDR2 are SQVTM and ANQGSEA. CDR3 size: 12 residues. The chain's CDR3 is CSYDRENYGYTF. CDR3 nucleotides: TGCAGCTATGACAGGGAAAACTATGGCTACACCTTC.